These 17 T cell receptor beta chains were all obtained from the same sample, sequenced in a study of T-cell reconstitution after alpha-beta-depleted transplantation in children. TCRbeta library construction was performed incorporating unique molecular identifiers. MiXCR was run by TCRdb on the PCR reads, yielding one entry per CDR3 protein. The sample holds about 400,000 distinct CDR3 sequences, roughly 22% seen once. The sequences come from PBMCs from the stem cell graft donor, collected from the stem cell graft. These receptors all stem from a human donor who donated a stem cell graft to a child with acute myeloid leukemia.

This clonotype occurred a few times. V usage is TRBV12-3 or TRBV12-4 and J usage is TRBJ1-3, with 8 positions matching TRBD1. Germline trimming cut 6 bases from V and 9 bases from J; bases unmatched to any gene: 4. The CDR3 totals 12 residues. The CDR3 spells CASSQTGGTIYF. The CDR3 bases are TGTGCCAGCAGCCAAACAGGGGGCACCATATATTTT.

This clonotype has at least ten counts. The gene calls are TRBV5-1 and TRBJ2-6; tentatively, D is TRBD2 (5 bases). The V gene lost 3 bases and the J gene lost 4 bases, with 11 bases spanning the gap. Germline V gene lookup returns CDR1 SGHRS and CDR2 YFSETQ. CDR3 length: 15 amino acids. The CDR3 reads CASSSMEAGANVLTF. For the CDR3, the DNA is TGCGCCAGCAGCTCGATGGAGGCAGGGGCCAACGTCCTGACTTTC.

This clonotype was counted at least ten times. This CDR3 is CSARGWLPPEEQYF. The CDR3 nucleotides read TGCAGTGCTAGAGGCTGGCTGCCACCTGAAGAGCAGTACTTC. The chain links TRBV20-1 to TRBJ2-7; D remains ambiguous. The germline V gene has CDR1 DFQATT and CDR2 SNEGSKA (reference sequence). The ends were cut back, 1 base at V and 7 bases at J, with 17 bases in the middle. The CDR3 extends over 14 amino acids.

This clonotype was detected only a few times. The rearrangement uses TRBV12-3 or TRBV12-4 and TRBJ1-5; D not certain. The CDR3 loop spans 15 amino acids. Trimming removed 3 bases at V and 1 base at J, with 10 bases between. DNA for the CDR3: TGTGCCAGCAGTTTTCGCCCGGGAAGCAATCAGCCCCAGCATTTT. Encoded protein: CASSFRPGSNQPQHF.

Only a few counts were recorded for this clonotype. The CDR3 bases are TGCGCCAGCAGCTTGGGGGGACTACACTACGAGCAGTACTTC. It translates to CASSLGGLHYEQYF. The V call is TRBV5-1, the J call TRBJ2-7; 7 bases match TRBD2. The V gene end was trimmed by 0 bases and the J gene end by 3 bases; junction bases not matched to a gene: 3. The V gene's germline CDR1 is SGHRS and CDR2 YFSETQ. The CDR3 is 14 amino acids.

The genes are TRBV3-1 and TRBJ2-7; 8 nucleotides line up with TRBD1. J was trimmed by 5 bases and V by 3 bases; bases with no gene match: 6. The CDR3 has 14 residues. Per germline, CDR1 LGHDT and CDR2 YNNKEL (reference sequence). Here the CDR3 DNA reads TGTGCCAGCAGCCAGAGGACAGGGTCGAACGAGCAGTACTTC. Protein product: CASSQRTGSNEQYF.

This clonotype came up a few times. V usage is TRBV28 and J usage is TRBJ2-7, with a tentative D call TRBD1 (5 bases). Germline CDR1 reads MDHEN; CDR2 reads SYDVKM. The CDR3 consists of 14 residues. V lost 7 bases, J lost 0 bases, and 13 bases lay in between. The CDR3 DNA follows: TGTGCCAGCACAAGGCCAGGGTTCTCCTACGAGCAGTACTTC. This encodes CASTRPGFSYEQYF.

This clonotype was counted between two and nine times. The V call is TRBV20-1, the J call TRBJ2-7, with TRBD1 matching 9 bases. Losses at the gene ends were 6 bases for V and 3 bases for J; bases not matched to a gene: 9. The germline CDR1 and CDR2 sequences are DFQATT and SNEGSKA (reference sequence). CDR3 length: 14 residues. As DNA, the CDR3 is TGCAGTGCGTCAGACAGGGGGGTTGGCTACGAGCAGTACTTC. Translating gives CSASDRGVGYEQYF.

This clonotype was found a few times. This rearrangement joins TRBV7-2 to TRBJ2-1; 11 bases are a match to TRBD2. This CDR3 has 16 residues. Germline-derived CDR1 and CDR2 are SGHTA and FQGNSA. The J segment lost 6 bases and the V segment lost 2 bases, leaving 6 bases of the junction unmatched. CDR3 protein: CASSLILAGGTNEQFF. The DNA for the CDR3 is TGTGCCAGCAGCTTAATCCTAGCGGGAGGAACCAATGAGCAGTTCTTC.

This clonotype was observed a few times. The gene calls are TRBV28 and TRBJ2-3; 9 nucleotides line up with TRBD1. Germline trimming cut 7 bases from V and 2 bases from J; bases unmatched to any gene: 7. CDR1 is MDHEN and CDR2 is SYDVKM in the germline V gene. The CDR3 contains 15 residues. CDR3 loop: CASNGRTGVTDTQYF. CDR3 nucleotides: TGTGCCAGCAACGGACGGACAGGGGTCACAGATACGCAGTATTTT.

This clonotype appeared many times. This sequence joins TRBV29-1 and TRBJ2-3; D might be TRBD2 (6 bases). The germline gives CDR1 SQVTM, CDR2 ANQGSEA. This CDR3 has 13 amino acids. The germline V and J ends were trimmed by 3 bases and 1 base, with 8 bases remaining between them. The CDR3 DNA follows: TGCAGCGTTGAGGAGGGTGGCACAGATACGCAGTATTTT. Encoded protein: CSVEEGGTDTQYF.

This clonotype has at least ten counts. The rearrangement links TRBV29-1 to TRBJ2-7; possibly TRBD2 for D (5 bases). This CDR3 comprises 12 residues. CDR1 and CDR2 (germline): SQVTM, ANQGSEA. Trimming cost V 6 bases and J 5 bases, with 14 bases left between them. The CDR3 bases are TGCAGCGTGAAAGAGGGAAGTCACGAGCAGTACTTC. It is translated as CSVKEGSHEQYF.

V usage is TRBV4-3 and J usage is TRBJ2-7; 13 bases fit TRBD2. Germline CDR1 reads LGHNA; CDR2 reads YSLEER. Trimming cost V 0 bases and J 5 bases; bases outside gene matches: 4. The CDR3 has 16 amino acids. The CDR3 DNA reads TGCGCCAGCAGCCAAGATGCGACTAGCGGGAGGAACGAGCAGTACTTC. Its protein product is CASSQDATSGRNEQYF.

The chain has TRBV12-3 or TRBV12-4 and TRBJ2-1; maybe TRBD2 (7 bases). The CDR3 runs 16 residues. V was cut by 2 bases and J by 6 bases, with 17 bases left in between. This chain's CDR3 is CASSLRGGVLGNEQFF. CDR3 nucleotides: TGTGCCAGCAGTTTAAGGGGGGGGGTCCTCGGCAATGAGCAGTTCTTC.

V and J are TRBV12-3 or TRBV12-4 and TRBJ2-3; TRBD2 might be the D (6 bases). The CDR3 covers 14 residues. The ends were cut back, 5 bases at V and 2 bases at J, with 11 bases in the middle. The CDR3 DNA reads as TGTGCCAGCAGTCAGTTACTAGCCACAGATACGCAGTATTTT. As protein: CASSQLLATDTQYF.

The rearrangement joins TRBV5-1 to TRBJ2-7; D is undetermined. The CDR3 is made up of 12 amino acids. V shed 2 bases and J shed 4 bases, with 7 bases lying between them. CDR1 SGHRS and CDR2 YFSETQ come from the germline V gene. CDR3 protein: CASSFSQYEQYF. The CDR3 region has the DNA TGCGCCAGCAGCTTCAGTCAATACGAGCAGTACTTC.

The rearrangement links TRBV28 to TRBJ2-7, with D perhaps matching TRBD2 (6 bases). The germline V gene encodes CDR1 MDHEN and CDR2 SYDVKM. V was shortened by 0 bases and J by 4 bases, with 13 bases between the two germline ends. The CDR3 length is 15 residues. For the CDR3, the DNA is TGTGCCAGCAGTTTATGGGGGAGGAGACCGTACGAGCAGTACTTC. Translated: CASSLWGRRPYEQYF.